These 4 T cell receptor beta chains were sequenced from one sample in a study of T cell responses to AZD1222 COVID-19 vaccine. Sequencing was performed with immunoSEQ multiplex PCR; in TCRdb, only in-frame clones are kept and a portion is missing. In the table there are about 91,000 clones, approximately 90% of which are singletons. The sample consisted of peripheral blood, taken 28 days after the second AZD1222 dose. These receptors all stem from an adult who received the AZD1222 COVID-19 vaccine.

This chain joins TRBV5-8 and TRBJ1-6; D is unclear. The CDR3 has 17 amino acids. Germline lookup yields CDR1 SGHTS and CDR2 YDEGEE. With 1 base removed from V and 0 bases from J, the gap between germline ends came to 11 bases. The DNA of the CDR3 is TGTGCCAGCAGCTTGACGGGTTCCGGCTCCTATAATTCACCCCTCCACTTT. It yields the protein CASSLTGSGSYNSPLHF. The entire variable domain, with the rest obtained from reference TRBV5-8 and TRBJ1-6, is as follows: EAGVTQSPTHLIKTRGQQATLRCSPISGHTSVYWYQQALGLGLQFLLWYDEGEERNRGNFPPRFSGRQFPNYSSELNVNALELEDSALYLCASSLTGSGSYNSPLHFGNGTRLTVT.

The J gene is TRBJ2-2, the V gene TRBV21-1. TRBV21-1 is an annotated pseudogene. The CDR3 contains 11 residues. For the CDR3, the DNA is TGTGCCAGCAGCAAAACCAGGGAGCTGTTTTTT. This sequence encodes CASSKTRELFF.

The V and J genes are TRBV24-1 and TRBJ2-1; D assignment may be TRBD1 or TRBD2 (6 bases each). From germline, CDR1 is KGHDR and CDR2 SFDVKD. V lost 6 bases, J lost 6 bases, and 14 bases lay in between. The CDR3 runs to 14 residues. For the CDR3, the DNA is TGTGCCACCAGTTCCCCTAGGGGGGCCAATGAGCAGTTCTTC. Translated, it gives CATSSPRGANEQFF.

The CDR3 coding sequence is TGTGCCAGCAGCTTAGCTTATAGCAATCAGCCCCAGCATTTT. It is translated as CASSLAYSNQPQHF. J is TRBJ1-5 and V is TRBV7-9, with no clear D. V gave up 0 bases and J gave up 0 bases, with 3 bases separating them. The CDR3 extends over 14 amino acids. The germline CDR1 and CDR2 sequences are SEHNR and FQNEAQ (reference sequence).